This entry features one T cell receptor (beta chain) sequence. Original processing notes: Amplification of reference gene primers provided the estimated nucleated cell counts. The method was immunoSEQ multiplex PCR; TCRdb's version includes in-frame clones alone and lacks a portion of them. That table supplies the V and J calls and clone size; D and trimming were determined from the DNA. Altogether 200,000 to 300,000 clones are present, 85% being singletons, with the ten largest covering around 5.5%. This entry comes from a study of blood T cell repertoires in COVID-19. At the level of the study: Samples taken during acute and convalescent COVID-19 were collected in the United States, Italy and Spain. PBMCs, B-cell-depleted T cells, or T cells were the source of the cDNA or gDNA that made up the material.

Trimming cost V 6 bases and J 5 bases; bases outside gene matches: 4. The CDR3 has 12 amino acids. The V gene is TRBV12-3 or TRBV12-4, the J gene TRBJ2-7, with 7 positions matching TRBD1. This receptor was taken from a man aged 45-65 years with COVID-19, enrolled during active disease. Sequencing was performed on peripheral blood. The CDR3 DNA reads as TGTGCCAGCAGCTTGACAGGGAACGAGCAGTACTTC. This sequence encodes CASSLTGNEQYF.